This T cell receptor beta chain was obtained from a study of cytomegalovirus exposure and HLA in healthy donors. The method was immunoSEQ multiplex PCR; TCRdb's version includes in-frame clones alone and lacks a portion of them. This table holds about 78,000 clones, 90% to 96% found once. Germline V gene sequence: CDR1 DFQATT, CDR2 SNEGSKA (reference sequence). This CDR3 spans 10 amino acids. The J gene is TRBJ2-1, the V gene TRBV20-1; D perhaps matches TRBD2 (6 bases). The receptor was derived from a young man in good health and CMV-seropositive. Sequenced input: PBMCs. The DNA of the CDR3 is TGCAGCGCCGGGACTGTAGGAATATTCTTC. Its protein product is CSAGTVGIFF.